This TCR beta chain was sequenced in a study of identifying expanded T cells in peripheral blood. This clone occurred a few times. Sequencing was performed with immunoSEQ multiplex PCR; in TCRdb, only in-frame clones are kept and a portion is missing. Of about 130,000 clones listed, 86% are singletons. This CDR3 has 12 residues. The V gene's germline CDR1 is MNHNS and CDR2 SASEGT. Trimming cost V 6 bases and J 3 bases, with 9 bases left between them. This clonotype originated in a person aged 18 to 75 in good health. The sample consisted of blood. The chain has TRBV6-1 and TRBJ2-7; a possible D gene is TRBD2 (5 bases). CDR3 nucleotide sequence: TGTGCCAGCAGGGTCGGGGTCTACGAGCAGTACTTC. Protein: CASRVGVYEQYF.